Below are 21 T cell receptor beta chains sequenced from a single sample in a study of blood T cells in healthy people across ages. It was with a sample-barcoded 5' primer and a J-beta primer mix that a second PCR of about 6 to 11 cycles was run. TCRdb reprocessed the 5' RACE reads with MiXCR, giving one entry per CDR3 protein. Of 800,000 or so distinct CDR3 sequences detected, around 50% appear once; the ten largest clones hold roughly 18%. Sequencing input: blood. These TCRs come from a man of 80 years or more in good health.

On this clonotype: A much larger clone differs from this one at a single base, so this may be a read error. The V call is TRBV29-1, the J call TRBJ2-1; 8 bases fit TRBD2. Germline-derived CDR1 and CDR2 are SQVTM and ANQGSEA. With V trimmed by 7 bases and J by 10 bases, 15 bases remained unmatched. The CDR3 sequence is 14 residues long. CDR3: CSGTWTSRTPEQFF. CDR3 coding DNA: TGCAGCGGGACCTGGACTAGCAGGACCCCCGAGCAGTTCTTC.

This clonotype has just a few counts. J is TRBJ2-3 and V is TRBV12-3 or TRBV12-4, with 7 bases matching TRBD1. V lost 5 bases, J lost 2 bases, and 7 bases stayed unmatched. CDR3 length: 15 amino acids. CDR3 bases: TGTGCCAGCAGTCCAGGACAGGAGAACACAGATACGCAGTATTTT. It codes for CASSPGQENTDTQYF.

The V call is TRBV5-1, the J call TRBJ2-1; 13 nucleotides align to TRBD2. The V segment lost 0 bases and the J segment 3 bases; nucleotides outside the gene matches: 15. The germline V gene has CDR1 SGHRS and CDR2 YFSETQ. CDR3 length: 21 amino acids. DNA of the CDR3: TGCGCCAGCAGCTTGGCCGCCAGGGAACTAGCGGGAGGGCTCGGCTACAATGAGCAGTTCTTC. It translates to CASSLAARELAGGLGYNEQFF.

This clonotype was seen a handful of times. The junction does not match germline at one end; this may be a read error. The chain links TRBV20-1 to TRBJ2-1; TRBD1 aligns across 7 bases. The length of the CDR3 is 12 residues. Germline V lookup: CDR1 DFQATT, CDR2 SNEGSKA (reference sequence). In nucleotides, the CDR3 is TGCAGTGCTAGAGAGGACAGGTATGAACAGTTCTTC. Translation gives CSAREDRYEQFF.

This sequence joins TRBV7-9 and TRBJ2-7; the match to TRBD2 covers 10 bases. The J call is doubtful: the DNA matches TRBJ2-4 better. The CDR3 has 18 amino acids. Per the germline V gene, CDR1 is SEHNR and CDR2 is FQNEAQ (reference sequence). In nucleotides, the CDR3 is TGTGCCAGCAGCGTCTCGGGGACTAGCGTACCACGGAGGGACATTCAGTACTTC. Its protein is CASSVSGTSVPRRDIQYF.

The CDR3: CSARNIVSGTGVRDEQYF. Written as DNA, the CDR3 is TGCAGTGCTAGAAACATAGTATCGGGAACAGGGGTGCGGGACGAGCAGTACTTC. V and J are TRBV20-1 and TRBJ2-7; TRBD1 matches at 7 bases. The junction had 21 bases not matched to a gene; V was cut back by 2 bases and J by 5 bases. The CDR3 runs to 18 residues. Germline V lookup: CDR1 DFQATT, CDR2 SNEGSKA (reference sequence).

CDR3 DNA sequence: TGCGCCAGCAGCCATCCCCGGGACAGGGGCACAGATACGCAGTATTTT. Encoded protein: CASSHPRDRGTDTQYF. The gene calls are TRBV4-1 and TRBJ2-3; 9 nucleotides line up with TRBD1. CDR1 and CDR2 from the germline V gene are MGHRA and YSYEKL. V dropped 3 bases and J dropped 1; count of bases not matched to a gene: 5. This CDR3 region has 16 residues.

This clonotype was recorded many times. The gene calls are TRBV7-2 and TRBJ2-3; D not resolved. CDR3 length equals 15 residues. Germline CDR1 SGHTA, CDR2 FQGNSA. V was shortened by 1 base and J by 0 bases, with 8 bases between the two germline ends. The CDR3 DNA sequence: TGTGCCAGCAGCTTAGTCGGGCAGAGCACAGATACGCAGTATTTT. This encodes CASSLVGQSTDTQYF.

The J gene is TRBJ2-6, the V gene TRBV18; 7 positions agree with TRBD1. There are 16 residues in the CDR3. The V gene end was trimmed by 2 bases and the J gene end by 0 bases; junction bases not matched to a gene: 1. Germline loops: CDR1 KGHSH, CDR2 LQKENI. For the CDR3, the DNA is TGTGCCAGCTCACCAGGACAGGACTCTGGGGCCAACGTCCTGACTTTC. Its protein is CASSPGQDSGANVLTF.

This clonotype was found once. The J gene is TRBJ2-5, the V gene TRBV7-2, with 11 bases that match TRBD2. V dropped 5 bases and J dropped 5; count of bases not matched to a gene: 7. This CDR3 has 15 residues. The germline CDR1 and CDR2 sequences are SGHTA and FQGNSA. The CDR3 region has the DNA TGTACCAGCAGCACGGGACTAGCGGCCTGGGAGACCCAGTACTTC. This encodes CTSSTGLAAWETQYF.

CDR3 sequence (DNA): TGTGCCAGCAGCCCGACAGGGGGTCTCTCCTACGAGCAGTACTTC. As protein: CASSPTGGLSYEQYF. V gene TRBV11-2 combines with J gene TRBJ2-7, with TRBD1 identical over 9 bases. The trim removed 5 bases at V and 0 bases at J, leaving 5 bases unmatched. The CDR3 is 15 amino acids. Germline V CDR1 and CDR2: SGHAT, FQNNGV.

The chain is built from TRBV7-2 and TRBJ1-6; no definite D call. CDR3 length equals 15 residues. From germline, CDR1 is SGHTA and CDR2 FQGNSA. V was cut by 0 bases and J by 7 bases, with 10 bases left in between. CDR3 protein: CASSLAGADNSPLHF. The DNA of the CDR3 is TGTGCCAGCAGCTTAGCGGGCGCTGACAATTCACCCCTCCACTTT.

In its sample, this clonotype was seen a few times. The chain employs TRBV27 and TRBJ2-5; no clear D gene. Germline V gene data show CDR1 as MNHEY and CDR2 as SMNVEV (reference sequence). The length of the CDR3 is 14 residues. Deletions cut 2 bases from V and 1 base from J, with 8 bases between. CDR3 in amino acids: CASSLRRSQETQYF. CDR3 sequence (DNA): TGTGCCAGCAGTTTACGGCGGAGCCAAGAGACCCAGTACTTC.

This chain joins TRBV2 and TRBJ2-2; D is possibly TRBD2 (5 bases). CDR1 is SNHLY, CDR2 FYNNEI, per germline. The V and J ends lost 7 bases and 0 bases respectively, with 9 bases between them. This CDR3 comprises 14 residues. The CDR3 coding sequence is TGTGCCAGCAAAGAGGACTCGAACACCGGGGAGCTGTTTTTT. Its protein is CASKEDSNTGELFF.

This clonotype appeared once. The CDR3 protein is CASRAGFYNSPLHF. Here the CDR3 DNA reads TGTGCCAGCAGGGCGGGGTTCTACAATTCACCCCTCCACTTT. This chain connects TRBV6-1 to TRBJ1-6; D remains unclear. Germline lookup yields CDR1 MNHNS and CDR2 SASEGT. V was shortened by 6 bases and J by 7 bases, with 13 bases between the two germline ends. CDR3 length: 14 residues.

In this sample, this clonotype turned up a few times. V is TRBV28 and J is TRBJ1-2; D is perhaps TRBD1 (5 bases). In germline, CDR1 is MDHEN, CDR2 SYDVKM. V gave up 3 bases and J gave up 2 bases, with 7 bases separating them. CDR3 length: 13 residues. The CDR3 reads CASSFPGNYGYTF. The CDR3 nucleotides are TGTGCCAGCAGTTTCCCAGGGAACTATGGCTACACCTTC.

Ten or more counts support this clonotype. V usage is TRBV5-1 and J usage is TRBJ2-3; D is unresolved. CDR3 length equals 12 residues. Germline values: CDR1 SGHRS, CDR2 YFSETQ. Deletions cut 3 bases from V and 11 bases from J, with 13 bases between. In DNA form, the CDR3 reads TGCGCCAGCAGCTGGGGTGGTGATGAGCAGTATTTT. The encoded protein is CASSWGGDEQYF.

This rearrangement joins TRBV5-1 to TRBJ2-1, with D tentatively TRBD1 or TRBD2 (5 bases each). This CDR3 has 15 residues. The germline V gene has CDR1 SGHRS and CDR2 YFSETQ. Trimming shortened V by 4 bases and J by 5 bases, and 16 bases separated the two germline ends. For the CDR3, the DNA is TGCGCCAGCAGCCCCCCGGGGCTAGAGGACAATGAGCAGTTCTTC. Its translation: CASSPPGLEDNEQFF.

This clonotype occurred many times. The rearrangement uses TRBV20-1 and TRBJ2-3; D is possibly TRBD1 or TRBD2 (5 bases each). Germline V gives CDR1 DFQATT, CDR2 SNEGSKA (reference sequence). The CDR3 runs to 13 residues. The V and J ends lost 3 bases and 3 bases respectively, with 10 bases between them. CDR3 DNA sequence: TGCAGTGCTAGTCGGGACCCGACAGATACGCAGTATTTT. Translated, it gives CSASRDPTDTQYF.

The chain uses TRBV9 and TRBJ2-1; 10 bases are a match to TRBD2. Losses at the gene ends were 5 bases for V and 14 bases for J; bases not matched to a gene: 16. Germline V lookup: CDR1 SGDLS, CDR2 YYNGEE. This CDR3 has 15 amino acids. This CDR3 reads CASSESGRAGMTEFF. Here the CDR3 DNA reads TGTGCCAGCAGTGAAAGCGGGAGGGCCGGTATGACGGAGTTCTTC.

The gene calls are TRBV11-3 and TRBJ2-7; D unresolved. Trimming removed 3 bases at V and 7 bases at J, with 7 bases between. The CDR3 is made up of 11 amino acids. CDR1 SGHNT and CDR2 YENEEA come from the germline V gene. CDR3: CASSFVGEQYF. DNA of the CDR3: TGTGCCAGCAGCTTCGTAGGGGAGCAGTACTTC.